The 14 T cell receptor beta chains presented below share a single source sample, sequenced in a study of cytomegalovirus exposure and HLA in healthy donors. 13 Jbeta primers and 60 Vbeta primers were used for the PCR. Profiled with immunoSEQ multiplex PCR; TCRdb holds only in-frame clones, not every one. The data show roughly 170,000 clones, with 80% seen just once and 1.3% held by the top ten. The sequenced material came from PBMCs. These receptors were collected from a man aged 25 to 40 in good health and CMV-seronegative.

The chain's CDR3 is CASSIMEASQPQHF. The CDR3 coding sequence is TGTGCCAGTAGTATAATGGAGGCGTCCCAGCCCCAGCATTTT. This chain uses TRBV19 with TRBJ1-5, with D hard to call. The V and J ends lost 2 bases and 7 bases respectively, with 12 bases between them. This CDR3 spans 14 amino acids. Germline V gene data show CDR1 as LNHDA and CDR2 as SQIVND (reference sequence).

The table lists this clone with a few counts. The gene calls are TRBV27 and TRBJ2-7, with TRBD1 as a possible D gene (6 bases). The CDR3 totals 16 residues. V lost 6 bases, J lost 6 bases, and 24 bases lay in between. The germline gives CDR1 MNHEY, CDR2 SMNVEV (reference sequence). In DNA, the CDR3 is TGTGCCAGCAGCCAGCGACGGACAGAGGGCCGCTCCGAGCAGTACTTC. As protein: CASSQRRTEGRSEQYF.

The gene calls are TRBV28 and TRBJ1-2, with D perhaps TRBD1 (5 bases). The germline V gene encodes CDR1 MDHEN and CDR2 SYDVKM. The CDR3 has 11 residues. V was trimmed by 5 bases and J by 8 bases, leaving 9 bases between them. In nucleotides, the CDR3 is TGTGCCAGCAGTGACAGCAACGGCTACACCTTC. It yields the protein CASSDSNGYTF.

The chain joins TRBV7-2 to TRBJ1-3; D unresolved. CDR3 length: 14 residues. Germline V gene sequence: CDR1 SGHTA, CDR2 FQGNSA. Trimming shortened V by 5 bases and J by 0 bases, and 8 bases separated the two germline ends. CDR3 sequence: CASSPTASGNTIYF. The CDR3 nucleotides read TGTGCCAGCAGCCCTACAGCCTCTGGAAACACCATATATTTT.

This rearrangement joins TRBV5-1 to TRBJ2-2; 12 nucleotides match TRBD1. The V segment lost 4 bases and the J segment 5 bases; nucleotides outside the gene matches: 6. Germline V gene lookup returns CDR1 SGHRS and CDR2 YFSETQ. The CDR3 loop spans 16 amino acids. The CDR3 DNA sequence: TGCGCCAGCAGCCTGGGACAGGGGGCAAGGACCGGGGAGCTGTTTTTT. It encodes CASSLGQGARTGELFF.

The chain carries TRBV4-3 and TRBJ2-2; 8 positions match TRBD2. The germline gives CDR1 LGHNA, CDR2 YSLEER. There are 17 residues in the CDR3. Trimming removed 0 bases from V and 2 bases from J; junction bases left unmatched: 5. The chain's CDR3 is CASSQEALAGNTGELFF. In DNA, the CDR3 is TGCGCCAGCAGCCAAGAAGCGCTAGCGGGTAACACCGGGGAGCTGTTTTTT.

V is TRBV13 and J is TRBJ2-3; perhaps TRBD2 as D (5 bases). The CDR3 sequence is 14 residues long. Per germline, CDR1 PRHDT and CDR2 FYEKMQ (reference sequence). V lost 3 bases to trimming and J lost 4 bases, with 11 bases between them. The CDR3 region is CASSLRLAADTQYF. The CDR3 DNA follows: TGTGCCAGCAGCTTGAGGCTAGCAGCAGATACGCAGTATTTT.

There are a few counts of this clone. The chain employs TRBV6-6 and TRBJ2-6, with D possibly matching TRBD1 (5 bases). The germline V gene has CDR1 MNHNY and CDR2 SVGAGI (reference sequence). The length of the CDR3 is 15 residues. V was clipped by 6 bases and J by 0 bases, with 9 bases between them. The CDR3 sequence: CASSHRNSGANVLTF. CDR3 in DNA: TGTGCCAGCAGCCACAGGAACTCTGGGGCCAACGTCCTGACTTTC.

The CDR3 sequence is CASTRGTENTGELFF. CDR3 nucleotides: TGTGCCAGCACCAGGGGTACGGAGAACACCGGGGAGCTGTTTTTT. The chain employs TRBV11-2 and TRBJ2-2; possible D gene TRBD1, 6 bases. The CDR3 contains 15 residues. CDR1 is SGHAT, CDR2 FQNNGV, per germline. Trimming took off 7 bases at V and 1 base at J, with 13 bases between the two ends.

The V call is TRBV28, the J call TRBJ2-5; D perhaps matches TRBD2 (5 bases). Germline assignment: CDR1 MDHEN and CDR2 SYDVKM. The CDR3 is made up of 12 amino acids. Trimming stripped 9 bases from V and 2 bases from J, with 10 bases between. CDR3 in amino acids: CARDWMQETQYF. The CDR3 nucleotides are TGTGCCAGGGACTGGATGCAAGAGACCCAGTACTTC.

The CDR3: CASTPTGSSGYTF. CDR3 bases: TGTGCCAGTACTCCGACAGGGAGTAGCGGCTACACCTTC. The chain employs TRBV19 and TRBJ1-2; 7 bases map to TRBD1. This CDR3 is built from 13 residues. V shed 7 bases, J shed 8 bases, and the junction held 10 bases outside the gene matches. Germline loops: CDR1 LNHDA, CDR2 SQIVND (reference sequence).

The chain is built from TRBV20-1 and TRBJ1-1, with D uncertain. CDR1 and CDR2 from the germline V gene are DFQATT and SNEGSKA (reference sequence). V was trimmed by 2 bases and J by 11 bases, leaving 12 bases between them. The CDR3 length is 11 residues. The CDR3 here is CSARPSGQAFF. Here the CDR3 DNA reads TGCAGTGCTAGACCGTCTGGGCAGGCTTTCTTT.

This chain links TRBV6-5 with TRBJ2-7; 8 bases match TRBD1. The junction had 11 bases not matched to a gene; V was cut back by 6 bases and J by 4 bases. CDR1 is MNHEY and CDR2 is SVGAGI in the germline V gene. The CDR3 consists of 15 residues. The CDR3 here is CASSRRRGPNYEQYF. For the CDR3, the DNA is TGTGCCAGCAGCCGCCGCAGGGGGCCTAATTACGAGCAGTACTTC.

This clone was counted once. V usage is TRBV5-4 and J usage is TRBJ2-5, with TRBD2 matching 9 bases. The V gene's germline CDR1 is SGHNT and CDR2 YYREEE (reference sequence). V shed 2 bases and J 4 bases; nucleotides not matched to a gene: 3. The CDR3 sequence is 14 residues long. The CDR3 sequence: CASSLGGRGETQYF. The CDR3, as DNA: TGTGCCAGCAGCTTAGGCGGGAGGGGAGAGACCCAGTACTTC.